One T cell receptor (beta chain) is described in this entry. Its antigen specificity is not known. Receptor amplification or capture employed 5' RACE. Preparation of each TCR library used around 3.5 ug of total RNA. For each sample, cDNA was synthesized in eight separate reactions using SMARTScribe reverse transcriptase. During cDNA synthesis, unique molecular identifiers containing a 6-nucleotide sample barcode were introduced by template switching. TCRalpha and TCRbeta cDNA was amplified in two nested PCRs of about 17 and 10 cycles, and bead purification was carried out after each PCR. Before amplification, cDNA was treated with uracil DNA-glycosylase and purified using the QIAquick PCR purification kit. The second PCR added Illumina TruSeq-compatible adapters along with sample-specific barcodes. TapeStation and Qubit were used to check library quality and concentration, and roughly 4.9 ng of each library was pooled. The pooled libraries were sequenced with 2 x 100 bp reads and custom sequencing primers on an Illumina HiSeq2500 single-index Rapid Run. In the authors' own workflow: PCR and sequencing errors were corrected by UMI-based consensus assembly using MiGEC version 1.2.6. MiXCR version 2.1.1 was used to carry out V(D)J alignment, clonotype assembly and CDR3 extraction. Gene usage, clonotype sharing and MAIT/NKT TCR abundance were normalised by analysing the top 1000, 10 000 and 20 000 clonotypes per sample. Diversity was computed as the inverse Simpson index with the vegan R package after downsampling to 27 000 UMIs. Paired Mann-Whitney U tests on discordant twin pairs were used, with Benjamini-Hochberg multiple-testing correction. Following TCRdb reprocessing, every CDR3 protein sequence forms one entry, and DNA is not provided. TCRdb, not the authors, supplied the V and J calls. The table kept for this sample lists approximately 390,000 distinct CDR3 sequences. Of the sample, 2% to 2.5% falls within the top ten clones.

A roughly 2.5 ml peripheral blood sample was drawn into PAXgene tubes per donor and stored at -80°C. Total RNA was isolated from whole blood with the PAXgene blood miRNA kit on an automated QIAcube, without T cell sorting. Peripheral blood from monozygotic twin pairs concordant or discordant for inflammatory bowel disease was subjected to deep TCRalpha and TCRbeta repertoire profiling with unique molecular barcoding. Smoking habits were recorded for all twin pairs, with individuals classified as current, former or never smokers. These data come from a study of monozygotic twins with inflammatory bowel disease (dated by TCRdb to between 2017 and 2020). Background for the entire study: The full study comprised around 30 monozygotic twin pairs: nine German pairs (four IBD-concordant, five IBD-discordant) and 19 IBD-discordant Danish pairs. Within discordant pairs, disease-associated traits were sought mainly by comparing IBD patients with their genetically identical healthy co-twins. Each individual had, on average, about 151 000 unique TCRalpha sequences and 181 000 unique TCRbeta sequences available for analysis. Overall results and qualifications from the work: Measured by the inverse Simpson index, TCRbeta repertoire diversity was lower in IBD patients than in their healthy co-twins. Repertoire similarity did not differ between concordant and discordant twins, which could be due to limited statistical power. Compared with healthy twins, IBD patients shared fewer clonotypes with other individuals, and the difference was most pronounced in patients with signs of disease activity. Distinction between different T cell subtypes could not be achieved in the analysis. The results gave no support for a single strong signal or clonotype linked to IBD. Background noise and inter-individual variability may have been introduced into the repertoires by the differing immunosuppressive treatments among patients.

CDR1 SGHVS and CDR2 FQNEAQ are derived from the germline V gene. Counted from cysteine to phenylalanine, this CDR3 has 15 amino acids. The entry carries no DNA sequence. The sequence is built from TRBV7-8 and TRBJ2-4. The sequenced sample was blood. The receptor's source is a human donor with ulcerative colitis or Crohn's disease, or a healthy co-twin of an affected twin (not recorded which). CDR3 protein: CASSPQRLAKNIQYF.